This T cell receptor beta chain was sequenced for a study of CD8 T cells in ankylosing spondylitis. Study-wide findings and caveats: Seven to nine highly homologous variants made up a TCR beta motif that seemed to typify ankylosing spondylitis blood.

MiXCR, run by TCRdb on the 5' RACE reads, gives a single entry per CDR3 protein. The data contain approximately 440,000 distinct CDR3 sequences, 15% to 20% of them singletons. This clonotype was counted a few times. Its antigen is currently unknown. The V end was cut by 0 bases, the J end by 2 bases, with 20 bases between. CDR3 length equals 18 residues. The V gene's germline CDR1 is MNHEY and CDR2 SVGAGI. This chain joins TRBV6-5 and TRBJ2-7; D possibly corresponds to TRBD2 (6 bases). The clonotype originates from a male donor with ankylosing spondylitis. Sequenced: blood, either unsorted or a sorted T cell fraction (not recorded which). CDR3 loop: CASSYSGLSAGSPYEQYF. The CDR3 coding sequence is TGTGCCAGCAGTTACTCGGGCCTATCCGCGGGGAGCCCCTACGAGCAGTACTTC.